These 6 T cell receptor beta chains were sequenced from one sample in a study of OX40 agonist ivuxolimab in advanced cancers. Assay used: immunoSEQ multiplex PCR; TCRdb lists only in-frame clones, some missing. The sample carries 35,000 or so clones, approximately 82% recorded once. The material was CD4+ or CD8+ T cells sorted from blood, obtained in a trial of the OX40 agonist ivuxolimab. The receptors were sampled from an adult with an advanced solid tumor such as melanoma, head and neck, liver or kidney cancer.

The gene calls are TRBV9 and TRBJ2-1; 8 bases map to TRBD2. J gave up 12 bases and V 0 bases, and 5 bases lay outside the gene matches. The CDR3 totals 13 residues. Germline V gives CDR1 SGDLS, CDR2 YYNGEE. Here the CDR3 reads CASSVAGGPRQFF. CDR3 sequence (DNA): TGTGCCAGCAGCGTAGCGGGAGGGCCAAGGCAGTTCTTC.

The V call is TRBV19, the J call TRBJ2-2, with D unclear. Germline CDR1 LNHDA, CDR2 SQIVND (reference sequence). The CDR3 extends over 14 amino acids. Trimming removed 1 base from V and 4 bases from J, with 7 bases in between. CDR3 coding DNA: TGTGCCAGTAGTATAGCGTGGCGCACCGGGGAGCTGTTTTTT. This translates into CASSIAWRTGELFF.

Worth noting for this clone: The conserved final phenylalanine or tryptophan is absent from the CDR3, which likely points to a read error. No DNA is shown, since the ends of the CDR3 on it are uncertain; the CDR3 is the one TCRdb lists. The CDR3 sequence is CASSEGLASYPL. The rearrangement uses TRBV2 and TRBJ2-7; the tabulated D call, TRBD2, remains unverified against the DNA. The CDR3 totals 12 residues, both ends included. From germline, CDR1 is SNHLY and CDR2 FYNNEI.

This clone is a singleton in its sample. The chain combines TRBV4-1 with TRBJ1-1; D is ambiguous. Germline loops: CDR1 MGHRA, CDR2 YSYEKL. The CDR3 runs to 18 residues. The V end was cut by 0 bases, the J end by 3 bases, with 20 bases between. CDR3 bases: TGCGCCAGCAGCCAAGATCGTGGGCGGAGAAGGTTAGACACTGAAGCTTTCTTT. Amino acids: CASSQDRGRRRLDTEAFF.

This clone counts as medium-sized. This chain joins TRBV4-1 and TRBJ2-1; D gene uncertain. From germline, CDR1 is MGHRA and CDR2 YSYEKL. Trimming took 2 bases from V and 4 from J, leaving 0 bases between them. The CDR3 is 11 residues long. CDR3 in amino acids: CASSQYNEQFF. CDR3 bases: TGCGCCAGCAGCCAATACAATGAGCAGTTCTTC.

A single count supports this clone. The rearrangement uses TRBV6-1 and TRBJ1-5; D not resolved. The CDR3 is 16 residues long. Germline CDR1 and CDR2: MNHNS and SASEGT. V shed 2 bases and J shed 7 bases, with 18 bases lying between them. CDR3 nucleotide sequence: TGTGCCAGCAGTGAATACCCTACCGGTCGACTCCAGCCCCAGCATTTT. Translation: CASSEYPTGRLQPQHF.